This T cell receptor (beta chain) derives from a study of cytomegalovirus exposure and HLA in healthy donors. Study observations and caveats: Earlier findings revealed that most TCR beta V segments proved productive either about 87% or about 30% of the time.

Comments on this clone: The target antigen is unknown.

CDR3 length: 16 amino acids. V gave up 3 bases and J gave up 5 bases, with 19 bases separating them. CDR1 SEHNR and CDR2 FQNEAQ come from the germline V gene (reference sequence). The PCR ran on 60 Vbeta and 13 Jbeta primers. Assay: immunoSEQ multiplex PCR; the TCRdb copy retains only in-frame clones and omits some. This sample carries some 130,000 clones, around 77% of them seen once, and the ten largest clones take 4% to 5%. This clonotype was obtained from a male donor in good health and CMV-seropositive. The chain employs TRBV7-9 and TRBJ2-5, with a tentative D call TRBD1 (6 bases). Sequenced sample: PBMCs. Here the CDR3 reads CASSFYIKTGLETQYF. In DNA, the CDR3 is TGTGCCAGCAGCTTTTACATAAAAACAGGGTTGGAGACCCAGTACTTC.